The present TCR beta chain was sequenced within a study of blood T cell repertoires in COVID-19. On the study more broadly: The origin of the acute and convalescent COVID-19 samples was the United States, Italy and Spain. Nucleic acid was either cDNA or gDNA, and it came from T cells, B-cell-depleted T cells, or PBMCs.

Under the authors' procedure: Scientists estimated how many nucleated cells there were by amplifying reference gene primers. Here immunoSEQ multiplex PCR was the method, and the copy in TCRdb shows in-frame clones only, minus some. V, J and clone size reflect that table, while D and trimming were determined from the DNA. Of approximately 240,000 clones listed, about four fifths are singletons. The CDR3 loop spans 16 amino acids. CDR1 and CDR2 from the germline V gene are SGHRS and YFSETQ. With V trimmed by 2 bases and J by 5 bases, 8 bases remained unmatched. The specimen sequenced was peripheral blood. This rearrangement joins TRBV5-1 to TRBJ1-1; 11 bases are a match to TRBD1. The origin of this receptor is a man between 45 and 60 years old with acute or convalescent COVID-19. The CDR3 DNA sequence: TGCGCCAGCAGCTTTCGGACAGGGGGCGCGCAGACTGAAGCTTTCTTT. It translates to CASSFRTGGAQTEAFF.